Each of the 29 T cell receptor beta chains below was sequenced from the same sample in a study of cytomegalovirus exposure and HLA in healthy donors. PCR used 60 Vbeta primers and 13 Jbeta primers. TCRdb's copy holds only in-frame clones and misses some; the assay was immunoSEQ multiplex PCR. The table has 150,000 to 200,000 clones, around 74% seen once. Input material: PBMCs. The source is a female donor in good health and CMV-seronegative.

The chain combines TRBV5-1 with TRBJ2-7, with 11 bases aligning to TRBD1. Trimming removed 3 bases from V and 3 bases from J; junction bases left unmatched: 5. Germline V CDR1 and CDR2: SGHRS, YFSETQ. This CDR3 has 15 amino acids. The CDR3 bases are TGCGCCAGCAGCTCGCGGGACAGGGGGGTCTACGAGCAGTACTTC. This sequence encodes CASSSRDRGVYEQYF.

This clone is a singleton in its sample. V usage is TRBV20-1 and J usage is TRBJ2-5; tentatively, D is TRBD2 (6 bases). The V gene's germline CDR1 is DFQATT and CDR2 SNEGSKA (reference sequence). Trimming pared 4 bases from V and 5 bases from J, leaving 8 bases between. The CDR3 is 11 amino acids. The CDR3 here is CSANGGETQYF. The CDR3 DNA follows: TGCAGTGCTAACGGGGGTGAGACCCAGTACTTC.

The chain couples TRBV7-9 to TRBJ1-4; 8 bases agree with TRBD1. V was pared by 5 bases and J by 0 bases, with 5 bases of the junction left unmatched. Germline CDR1 and CDR2: SEHNR and FQNEAQ (reference sequence). CDR3 size: 16 residues. CDR3: CASSAGQGATNEKLFF. CDR3 nucleotides: TGTGCCAGCAGCGCAGGACAGGGTGCAACTAATGAAAAACTGTTTTTT.

The V and J genes are TRBV15 and TRBJ1-1, with TRBD1 as a possible D gene (6 bases). Germline lookup yields CDR1 LNHNV and CDR2 YYDKDF (reference sequence). Trimming took 2 bases from V and 0 from J, leaving 7 bases between them. This CDR3 spans 14 amino acids. Here the CDR3 DNA reads TGTGCCACCAGCAGACAGGGGATGAACACTGAAGCTTTCTTT. Its protein product is CATSRQGMNTEAFF.

The gene calls are TRBV30 and TRBJ1-2, with D hard to call. Germline loops: CDR1 GTSNPN, CDR2 SVGIG (reference sequence). V was cut by 0 bases and J by 2 bases, with 7 bases left in between. This CDR3 contains 13 residues. The CDR3 reads CAWSVRENYGYTF. The DNA of the CDR3 is TGTGCCTGGAGTGTAAGGGAGAACTATGGCTACACCTTC.

This clone has a single count. The rearrangement links TRBV28 to TRBJ2-1; TRBD1 aligns across 9 bases. This CDR3 is built from 15 residues. V lost 6 bases, J lost 6 bases, and 9 bases stayed unmatched. The germline V gene encodes CDR1 MDHEN and CDR2 SYDVKM. The CDR3 loop is CASRVTGGAPNEQFF. The CDR3 region has the DNA TGTGCCAGCAGGGTAACAGGGGGCGCCCCCAATGAGCAGTTCTTC.

CDR3 in DNA: TGTGCCTGTCAGGGACAGGGATTGAACACTGAAGCTTTCTTT. Translating it yields CACQGQGLNTEAFF. The chain combines TRBV30 with TRBJ1-1, with 9 bases that match TRBD1. The CDR3 is 14 residues long. V lost 6 bases to trimming and J lost 0 bases; unmatched junction nucleotides: 5. Germline V lookup: CDR1 GTSNPN, CDR2 SVGIG (reference sequence).

The chain uses TRBV6-5 and TRBJ1-1; D gene uncertain. Trimming cost V 4 bases and J 1 base, with 7 bases left between them. CDR1 is MNHEY and CDR2 is SVGAGI in the germline V gene. This CDR3 has 13 residues. Here the CDR3 DNA reads TGTGCCAGCAGTTTGGGAGAGAACACTGAAGCTTTCTTT. Protein product: CASSLGENTEAFF.

V and J are TRBV29-1 and TRBJ1-2; D remains ambiguous. Trimming left V 5 bases short and J 2 bases short, with 6 bases between. The germline gives CDR1 SQVTM, CDR2 ANQGSEA. The CDR3 loop spans 11 amino acids. CDR3 sequence (DNA): TGCAGCGTTCTCGAGAACTATGGCTACACCTTC. Protein: CSVLENYGYTF.

The chain carries TRBV2 and TRBJ2-5; 10 nucleotides agree with TRBD2. J was trimmed by 5 bases and V by 7 bases; bases with no gene match: 10. Germline values: CDR1 SNHLY, CDR2 FYNNEI. The CDR3 has 15 residues. CDR3 residues: CASISLAGLGETQYF. The CDR3 DNA sequence: TGTGCCAGCATTTCACTAGCGGGACTTGGGGAGACCCAGTACTTC.

This chain connects TRBV28 to TRBJ2-1; no reliable D call. Germline V gene data show CDR1 as MDHEN and CDR2 as SYDVKM. V lost 4 bases and J lost 2, with 9 bases in between. The CDR3 spans 14 residues. The CDR3 nucleotides are TGTGCCAGCAGTTCGAGAGAAACCTACAATGAGCAGTTCTTC. This gives the protein CASSSRETYNEQFF.

CDR3 sequence (DNA): TGCGCCAGCAGCTTGTTGGGACAGGGTAACGAGCAGTACTTC. As protein: CASSLLGQGNEQYF. This chain links TRBV5-1 with TRBJ2-7, with 9 bases matching TRBD1. Germline V lookup: CDR1 SGHRS, CDR2 YFSETQ. V lost 1 base to trimming and J lost 5 bases; unmatched junction nucleotides: 4. CDR3 length: 14 amino acids.

This clone was seen once. The chain carries TRBV7-2 and TRBJ2-4; 7 positions agree with TRBD2. The CDR3 covers 15 residues. Looked up from germline, CDR1 is SGHTA and CDR2 is FQGNSA. The trim removed 3 bases at V and 7 bases at J, leaving 9 bases unmatched. As DNA, the CDR3 is TGTGCCAGCAGCTTGGTAGAGCGGGGTGGGAACATTCAGTACTTC. Protein: CASSLVERGGNIQYF.

This clone was observed a few times. The J gene is TRBJ1-1, the V gene TRBV7-8; D is unclear. The CDR3 spans 12 residues. Per germline, CDR1 SGHVS and CDR2 FQNEAQ. The V and J ends lost 5 bases and 11 bases respectively, with 15 bases between them. The CDR3 DNA is TGTGCCAGCAGCCGTTACGGGGATACGGCTTTCTTT. Protein: CASSRYGDTAFF.

The chain employs TRBV27 and TRBJ1-5, with D possibly TRBD1 on 6 matching bases. Trimming pared 3 bases from V and 6 bases from J, leaving 12 bases between. CDR1 and CDR2 (germline): MNHEY, SMNVEV (reference sequence). CDR3 length: 14 residues. CDR3 nucleotides: TGTGCCAGCAGTTTGGGGGCAGGGAGTCAGCCCCAGCATTTT. Translation gives CASSLGAGSQPQHF.

This chain uses TRBV28 with TRBJ1-2; TRBD1 matches at 7 bases. With V trimmed by 6 bases and J by 4 bases, 8 bases remained unmatched. This CDR3 has 14 amino acids. Germline V gives CDR1 MDHEN, CDR2 SYDVKM. CDR3 nucleotide sequence: TGTGCCAGCAGGCCGACAGGGTCCGGCTATGGCTACACCTTC. It encodes CASRPTGSGYGYTF.

The chain combines TRBV19 with TRBJ2-2; possible D gene TRBD2, 6 bases. V lost 6 bases to trimming and J lost 4 bases, with 15 bases between them. The length of the CDR3 is 15 residues. Germline V gives CDR1 LNHDA, CDR2 SQIVND (reference sequence). The chain's CDR3 is CASSRGTVITGELFF. The CDR3 DNA follows: TGTGCCAGTAGCCGAGGGACTGTAATCACCGGGGAGCTGTTTTTT.

The chain combines TRBV7-2 with TRBJ1-2, with D uncertain. Trimming removed 1 base from V and 4 bases from J, with 10 bases in between. The CDR3 is 14 residues long. The germline V gene has CDR1 SGHTA and CDR2 FQGNSA. The CDR3 nucleotides are TGTGCCAGCAGCTTAGGTGCAAGCCTCTATGGCTACACCTTC. Protein product: CASSLGASLYGYTF.

This clone has only one observation. The chain has TRBV27 and TRBJ2-2, with D tentatively TRBD1 (5 bases). Germline CDR1 reads MNHEY; CDR2 reads SMNVEV (reference sequence). The ends were cut back, 10 bases at V and 1 base at J, with 10 bases in the middle. This CDR3 region has 13 residues. The CDR3 DNA reads TGTGCCACCCAGGGCGGGAACACCGGGGAGCTGTTTTTT. Its translation: CATQGGNTGELFF.

This clone was seen a few times. At one boundary the junction diverges from the germline segment, which might be a read error. The rearrangement links TRBV7-7 to TRBJ2-5; maybe TRBD2 (5 bases). The last part of the DNA fits TRBJ2-7 better; the J call may be wrong. There are 14 residues in the CDR3. Germline assignment: CDR1 SSHAT and CDR2 FNYEAQ (reference sequence). CDR3 DNA sequence: TGTGCTAGCAGCTCGTCGGGATCGGTAGGCGAGCAGTACTTC. Encoded protein: CASSSSGSVGEQYF.

Written as DNA, the CDR3 is TGTGCCAGCAGCTTAGAGGGGGTTAGGAATGAGCAGTTCTTC. Translation: CASSLEGVRNEQFF. The chain recombines TRBV13 with TRBJ2-1, with D tentatively TRBD1 (6 bases). The germline V and J ends were trimmed by 1 base and 7 bases, with 11 bases remaining between them. The CDR3 is 14 amino acids. Looked up from germline, CDR1 is PRHDT and CDR2 is FYEKMQ (reference sequence). Combining the CDR3 with reference TRBV13 and TRBJ2-1 gives the whole variable domain AAGVIQSPRHLIKEKRETATLKCYPIPRHDTVYWYQQGPGQDPQFLISFYEKMQSDKGSIPDRFSAQQFSDYHSELNMSSLELGDSALYFCASSLEGVRNEQFFGPGTRLTVL.

The rearrangement links TRBV19 to TRBJ2-7; maybe TRBD2 (5 bases). Trimming stripped 5 bases from V and 0 bases from J, with 11 bases between. Per the germline V gene, CDR1 is LNHDA and CDR2 is SQIVND (reference sequence). This CDR3 has 14 residues. The CDR3 reads CASSARTRSYEQYF. For the CDR3, the DNA is TGTGCCAGTAGTGCCCGGACTCGCTCCTACGAGCAGTACTTC.

V usage is TRBV29-1 and J usage is TRBJ2-1; 10 bases are a match to TRBD2. Germline assignment: CDR1 SQVTM and CDR2 ANQGSEA. The CDR3 runs 15 residues. V was pared by 8 bases and J by 4 bases, with 11 bases of the junction left unmatched. The CDR3 reads CSSYYGTSVYNEQFF. CDR3 DNA sequence: TGCAGCTCTTATTACGGGACTAGCGTATACAATGAGCAGTTCTTC.

The J gene is TRBJ2-3, the V gene TRBV5-4; 8 positions match TRBD2. From germline, CDR1 is SGHNT and CDR2 YYREEE (reference sequence). V trimming: 5 bases; J trimming: 2 bases; junction bases outside the gene matches: 16. This CDR3 spans 18 amino acids. The CDR3 coding sequence is TGTGCCAGCAGTAGCATGGCGGGAGGATCGCGATTCACAGATACGCAGTATTTT. Protein: CASSSMAGGSRFTDTQYF.

This chain connects TRBV7-8 to TRBJ2-2; 10 bases align to TRBD2. Germline CDR1 is SGHVS and CDR2 is FQNEAQ. The CDR3 totals 16 residues. V shed 8 bases, J shed 1 base, and the junction held 7 bases outside the gene matches. This CDR3 reads CASAPIAGGNTGELFF. DNA for the CDR3: TGTGCCAGCGCCCCTATAGCGGGAGGGAACACCGGGGAGCTGTTTTTT.

The chain couples TRBV9 to TRBJ1-4; D might be TRBD1 (5 bases). The CDR3 has 13 amino acids. Trimming took 2 bases from V and 5 from J, leaving 7 bases between them. The germline V gene has CDR1 SGDLS and CDR2 YYNGEE. CDR3 coding DNA: TGTGCCAGCAGCGTTCGGACAAATGAAAAACTGTTTTTT. Its translation: CASSVRTNEKLFF.

This CDR3 is CASSGAGGVYGYTF. CDR3 sequence (DNA): TGTGCCAGTAGTGGTGCAGGGGGCGTCTATGGCTACACCTTC. The chain recombines TRBV19 with TRBJ1-2; 8 nucleotides match TRBD1. Germline trimming cut 5 bases from V and 4 bases from J; bases unmatched to any gene: 6. Per the germline V gene, CDR1 is LNHDA and CDR2 is SQIVND (reference sequence). CDR3 length: 14 residues.

This clone was seen just once. The chain links TRBV19 to TRBJ2-3; 11 bases line up with TRBD2. V trimming: 10 bases; J trimming: 0 bases; junction bases outside the gene matches: 6. The CDR3 loop spans 15 amino acids. Germline V gene data show CDR1 as LNHDA and CDR2 as SQIVND (reference sequence). CDR3 residues: CATGLAASSTDTQYF. The CDR3 nucleotides read TGTGCCACGGGACTAGCGGCATCCAGCACAGATACGCAGTATTTT.

This chain joins TRBV7-6 and TRBJ2-2, with unresolved D. V was pared by 5 bases and J by 7 bases, with 14 bases between. Germline V gene lookup returns CDR1 SGHVS and CDR2 FNYEAQ. This CDR3 spans 14 amino acids. CDR3 protein: CASSPRRSFGELFF. In DNA form, the CDR3 reads TGTGCCAGCAGCCCCCGGAGAAGTTTCGGGGAGCTGTTTTTT.